These 14 T cell receptor beta chains were all obtained from the same sample, sequenced in a study of shared clonotypes between healthy human individuals. Measured with immunoSEQ multiplex PCR; TCRdb has only the in-frame clones, and not every one. The sample includes some 550,000 clones, about 97% of them seen just once. Sequencing was done on a sample of naive CD4+ T cells sorted from blood. As for subset: CD45RA+ positively selected. These receptor sequences come from a woman younger than 45 in good health.

The V gene is TRBV2, the J gene TRBJ2-1; D may correspond to TRBD1 or TRBD2 (6 bases each). The CDR3 is 11 amino acids. Per the germline V gene, CDR1 is SNHLY and CDR2 is FYNNEI. Deletions cut 4 bases from V and 12 bases from J, with 10 bases between. The CDR3 is CASSVGGRQFF. The CDR3 nucleotides are TGTGCCAGCAGTGTGGGGGGCAGGCAGTTCTTC.

Only one count was recorded for this clone. V is TRBV6-1 and J is TRBJ2-7; 11 nucleotides align to TRBD2. V shed 5 bases, J shed 5 bases, and the junction held 5 bases outside the gene matches. The germline V gene encodes CDR1 MNHNS and CDR2 SASEGT. This CDR3 region has 14 residues. CDR3 region: CASSLLAGENEQYF. DNA for the CDR3: TGTGCCAGCAGTCTACTAGCGGGAGAGAACGAGCAGTACTTC.

The chain couples TRBV27 to TRBJ2-1, with 10 bases that match TRBD2. The length of the CDR3 is 17 residues. The trim removed 2 bases at V and 5 bases at J, leaving 9 bases unmatched. CDR1 and CDR2 (germline): MNHEY, SMNVEV (reference sequence). The CDR3 DNA reads TGTGCCAGCAGTTTACCCCCTGGACTAGCGGCGAACAATGAGCAGTTCTTC. The encoded protein is CASSLPPGLAANNEQFF.

The V call is TRBV11-2, the J call TRBJ2-1; D may be TRBD2 (6 bases). Germline lookup yields CDR1 SGHAT and CDR2 FQNNGV. The CDR3 runs to 18 residues. Trimming left V 3 bases short and J 1 base short, with 19 bases between. In DNA, the CDR3 is TGTGCCAGCAGCTTCCAGACGGTTAGCGGACCATCCTACAATGAGCAGTTCTTC. This translates into CASSFQTVSGPSYNEQFF. The variable domain in full, with the rest retrieved from reference TRBV11-2 and TRBJ2-1, is EAGVAQSPRYKIIEKRQSVAFWCNPISGHATLYWYQQILGQGPKLLIQFQNNGVVDDSQLPKDRFSAERLKGVDSTLKIQPAKLEDSAVYLCASSFQTVSGPSYNEQFFGPGTRLTVL.

J is TRBJ1-5 and V is TRBV11-2; maybe TRBD1 (6 bases). CDR1 and CDR2 (germline): SGHAT, FQNNGV. This CDR3 region has 16 residues. V was cut by 6 bases and J by 4 bases, with 19 bases left in between. CDR3: CASSPGDRIMNQPQHF. In DNA, the CDR3 is TGTGCCAGCAGTCCAGGCGACAGGATTATGAATCAGCCCCAGCATTTT.

This chain uses TRBV5-6 with TRBJ2-1; 12 nucleotides agree with TRBD2. Germline CDR1 and CDR2: SGHDT and YYEEEE. The CDR3 is made up of 16 amino acids. J was trimmed by 8 bases and V by 3 bases; bases with no gene match: 9. The CDR3 region is CASSWTTSGSGDEQFF. CDR3 nucleotide sequence: TGTGCCAGCAGCTGGACGACTAGCGGGAGTGGCGATGAGCAGTTCTTC.

As for this clone: This same CDR3 is encoded by further DNA sequences in the sample. The chain uses TRBV5-1 and TRBJ2-2, with D uncertain. In germline, CDR1 is SGHRS, CDR2 YFSETQ. The CDR3 is 13 residues long. Trimming removed 0 bases at V and 4 bases at J, with 4 bases between. The CDR3 protein is CASSLAATGELFF. In DNA, the CDR3 is TGCGCCAGCAGCTTGGCGGCCACCGGGGAGCTGTTTTTT.

The V gene is TRBV29-1, the J gene TRBJ1-1; the D gene is possibly TRBD1 (6 bases). The V and J ends lost 0 bases and 5 bases respectively, with 13 bases between them. The CDR3 spans 14 residues. Germline lookup yields CDR1 SQVTM and CDR2 ANQGSEA. CDR3 in amino acids: CSVEDRGRGTEAFF. The CDR3 region has the DNA TGCAGCGTTGAAGATAGGGGGAGAGGGACTGAAGCTTTCTTT.

V and J are TRBV27 and TRBJ2-6; D perhaps matches TRBD1 (6 bases). V shed 3 bases and J shed 4 bases, with 10 bases lying between them. Per the germline V gene, CDR1 is MNHEY and CDR2 is SMNVEV (reference sequence). This CDR3 has 15 residues. The CDR3 region has the DNA TGTGCCAGCAGTTTTGGGGGCGGGGGGGCCAACGTCCTGACTTTC. Its translation: CASSFGGGGANVLTF.

The chain couples TRBV28 to TRBJ1-6; no firm D call. Trimming stripped 6 bases from V and 9 bases from J, with 9 bases between. The germline V gene has CDR1 MDHEN and CDR2 SYDVKM. The length of the CDR3 is 12 residues. The CDR3 coding sequence is TGTGCCAGCAGGGACTTTCGTTCACCCCTCCACTTT. Residues: CASRDFRSPLHF.

This clone has only one observation. The chain uses TRBV19 and TRBJ2-7; TRBD2 matches 13 bases. Germline-derived CDR1 and CDR2 are LNHDA and SQIVND (reference sequence). The CDR3 totals 20 residues. Trimming at V came to 5 bases and at J to 4 bases, leaving 20 bases not matched to a gene. For the CDR3, the DNA is TGTGCCAGTAGTCTTGTTGATGTTCTTCGGGGACTAGCGGGGACGTACGAGCAGTACTTC. Translation: CASSLVDVLRGLAGTYEQYF.

The chain carries TRBV6-6 and TRBJ2-2; possible D gene TRBD1, 6 bases. V lost 5 bases and J 2 bases, leaving 12 bases between the germline ends. Germline V lookup: CDR1 MNHNY, CDR2 SVGAGI (reference sequence). The CDR3 sequence is 15 residues long. In DNA form, the CDR3 reads TGTGCCAGCAGTAAAGGACAGCCAAACACCGGGGAGCTGTTTTTT. It is translated as CASSKGQPNTGELFF.

The chain links TRBV14 to TRBJ2-3, with D possibly being TRBD2 (5 bases). CDR3 length: 16 residues. V was cut by 0 bases and J by 0 bases, with 10 bases left in between. CDR1 is SGHDN, CDR2 FVKESK, per germline. CDR3 loop: CASSQESGISTDTQYF. The CDR3 region has the DNA TGTGCCAGCAGCCAAGAGTCGGGAATCAGCACAGATACGCAGTATTTT.

The chain links TRBV5-1 to TRBJ2-5, with 8 bases identical to TRBD2. The J call may be mistaken, given a closer DNA end match to TRBJ2-7. The CDR3 has 17 residues. Germline V gene sequence: CDR1 SGHRS, CDR2 YFSETQ. CDR3 DNA sequence: TGCGCCAGCAGCTTGCTAAGCGGGAGTACGCTATCCTACGAGCAGTACTTC. It codes for CASSLLSGSTLSYEQYF.